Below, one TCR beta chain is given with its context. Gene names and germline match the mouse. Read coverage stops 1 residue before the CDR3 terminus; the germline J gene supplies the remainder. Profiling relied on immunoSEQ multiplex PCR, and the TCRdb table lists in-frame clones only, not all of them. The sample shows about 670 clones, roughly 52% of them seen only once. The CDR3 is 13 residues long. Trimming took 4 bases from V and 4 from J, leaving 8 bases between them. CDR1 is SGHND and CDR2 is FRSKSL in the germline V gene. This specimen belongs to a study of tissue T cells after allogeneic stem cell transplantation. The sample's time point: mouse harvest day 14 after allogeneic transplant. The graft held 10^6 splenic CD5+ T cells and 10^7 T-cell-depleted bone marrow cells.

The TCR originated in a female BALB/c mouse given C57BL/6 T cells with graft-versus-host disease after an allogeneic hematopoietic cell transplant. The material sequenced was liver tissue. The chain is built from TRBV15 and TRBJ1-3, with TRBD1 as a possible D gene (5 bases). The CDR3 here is CASSWGGGNTLYF. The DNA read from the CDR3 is TGTGCCAGCAGTTGGGGGGGAGGAAATACGCTCTAT. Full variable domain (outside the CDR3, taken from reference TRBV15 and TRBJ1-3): DAGVTQTPRHEVAEKGQTIILKCEPVSGHNDLFWYRQTKIQGLELLSYFRSKSLMEDGGAFKDRFKAEMLNSSFSTLKIQPTEPKDSAVYLCASSWGGGNTLYFGEGSRLIVV.